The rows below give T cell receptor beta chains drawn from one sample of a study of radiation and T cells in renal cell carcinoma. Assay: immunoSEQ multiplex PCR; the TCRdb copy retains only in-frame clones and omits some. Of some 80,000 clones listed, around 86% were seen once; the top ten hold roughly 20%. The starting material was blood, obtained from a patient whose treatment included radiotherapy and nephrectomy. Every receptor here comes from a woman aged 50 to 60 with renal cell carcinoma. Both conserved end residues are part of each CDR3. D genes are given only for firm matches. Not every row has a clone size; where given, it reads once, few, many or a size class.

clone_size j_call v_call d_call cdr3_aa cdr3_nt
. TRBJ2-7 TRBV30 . CAWSVWEQSHEQYF TGTGCCTGGAGTGTATGGGAACAGTCCCACGAGCAGTACTTC
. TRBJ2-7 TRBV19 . CASSRGVESYEQYF TGTGCCAGTAGTAGGGGGGTAGAGTCCTACGAGCAGTACTTC
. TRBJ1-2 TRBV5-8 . CASSFPGGGLGYGYTF TGTGCCAGCAGCTTCCCCGGTGGGGGGCTTGGCTATGGCTACACCTTC
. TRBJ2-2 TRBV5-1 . CASSFQGSTGELFF TGCGCCAGCAGCTTCCAGGGTTCTACCGGGGAGCTGTTTTTT
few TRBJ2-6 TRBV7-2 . CASSPRTTVLFRANVLTF TGTGCCAGCAGCCCGAGGACAACTGTCCTCTTCAGGGCCAACGTCCTGACTTTC
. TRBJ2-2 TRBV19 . CASTTLGARNGELFF TGTGCCAGTACCACGCTGGGGGCGCGGAACGGGGAGCTGTTTTTT
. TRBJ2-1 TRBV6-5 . CASSLLASHNEQFF TGTGCCAGCAGTCTACTAGCTTCCCACAATGAGCAGTTCTTC
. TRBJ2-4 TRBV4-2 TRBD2 CASSQDYNSGRAERAKNIQYF TGTGCCAGCAGCCAAGACTATAATAGCGGGAGGGCCGAGAGGGCCAAAAACATTCAGTACTTC
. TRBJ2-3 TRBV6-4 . CASSRDSSGDTQYF TGTGCCAGCAGTCGGGACTCCAGTGGAGATACGCAGTATTTT
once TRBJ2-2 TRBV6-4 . CASRKEGNTGELFF TGTGCCAGCAGGAAGGAGGGAAACACCGGGGAGCTGTTTTTT
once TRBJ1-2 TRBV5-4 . CASSLAGGNGYTF TGTGCCAGCAGCTTGGCCGGGGGGAATGGCTACACCTTC
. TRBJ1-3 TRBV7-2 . CASSLGFDTIYF TGTGCCAGCAGCTTAGGATTCGACACCATATATTTT
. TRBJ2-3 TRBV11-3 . CASSLVGSGETQYF TGTGCCAGCAGCTTAGTCGGCTCAGGGGAAACGCAGTATTTT
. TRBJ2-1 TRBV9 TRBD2 CASRRRLAGMGEQFF TGTGCCAGCAGGAGGAGACTAGCGGGGATGGGCGAGCAGTTCTTC
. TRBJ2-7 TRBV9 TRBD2 CASSVQRGPGNEQYF TGTGCCAGCAGCGTTCAGCGGGGGCCAGGCAACGAGCAGTACTTC
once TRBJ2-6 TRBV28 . CASSPRPGANVLTF TGTGCCAGCAGCCCCCGGCCTGGGGCCAACGTCCTGACTTTC
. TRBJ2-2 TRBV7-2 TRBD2 CASRGGAKTGELFF TGTGCCAGCCGCGGGGGGGCTAAGACCGGGGAGCTGTTTTTT
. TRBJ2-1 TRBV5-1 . CASRDSSSYNEQFF TGCGCCAGCAGGGACAGCAGCTCCTACAATGAGCAGTTCTTC
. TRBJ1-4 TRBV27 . CASSFGTNTNEKLFF TGTGCCAGCAGTTTTGGGACAAATACTAATGAAAAACTGTTTTTT
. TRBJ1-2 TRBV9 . CASSAAGIGYGYTF TGTGCCAGCAGCGCGGCAGGGATAGGGTATGGCTACACCTTC
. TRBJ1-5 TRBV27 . CASSSREGGNQPQHF TGTGCCAGCAGTAGCCGGGAGGGGGGAAATCAGCCCCAGCATTTT
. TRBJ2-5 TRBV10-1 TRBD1 CASSGTGRGETQYF TGCGCCAGCAGTGGGACAGGGAGAGGGGAGACCCAGTACTTC
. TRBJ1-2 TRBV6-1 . CASMTAAYGYTF TGTGCCAGCATGACAGCTGCCTATGGCTACACCTTC
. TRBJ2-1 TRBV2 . CASSPIGPSSYNEQFF TGTGCCAGCAGCCCGATAGGACCCAGCTCCTACAATGAGCAGTTCTTC
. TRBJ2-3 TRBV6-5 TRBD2 CASSTGLASDTQYF TGTGCCAGCAGCACGGGACTAGCGTCCGATACGCAGTATTTT
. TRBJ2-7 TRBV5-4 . CASSPTSDNTYEQYF TGTGCCAGCAGCCCGACGTCGGACAACACCTACGAGCAGTACTTC
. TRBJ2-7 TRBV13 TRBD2 CASSGPQAGDYEQYF TGTGCCAGCAGCGGCCCTCAAGCGGGAGACTACGAGCAGTACTTC
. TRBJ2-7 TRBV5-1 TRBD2 CASTPSGRPTYEQYF TGCGCCAGCACCCCTAGCGGGAGGCCGACCTACGAGCAGTACTTC
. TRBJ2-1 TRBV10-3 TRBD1 CAISGQGRNNEQFF TGTGCCATCAGTGGACAGGGGAGGAACAATGAGCAGTTCTTC
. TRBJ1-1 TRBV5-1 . CASSLDVRDDTEAFF TGCGCCAGCAGCTTGGATGTCAGGGATGACACTGAAGCTTTCTTT
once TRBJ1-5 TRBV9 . CASSGGEGGQPQHF TGTGCCAGCAGCGGAGGTGAAGGGGGGCAGCCCCAGCATTTT
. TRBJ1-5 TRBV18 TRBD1 CASSPGQGNQPQHF TGTGCCAGCTCACCGGGACAGGGAAATCAGCCCCAGCATTTT
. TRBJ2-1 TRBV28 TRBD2 CASRLSGDFSGNEQFF TGTGCCAGCAGGCTCAGCGGGGACTTCTCGGGGAATGAGCAGTTCTTC
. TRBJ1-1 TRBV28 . CASSQDTEVNTEAFF TGTGCCAGCAGCCAAGACACAGAGGTGAACACTGAAGCTTTCTTT
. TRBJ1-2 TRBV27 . CASGTWGRGYGYTF TGTGCCAGTGGAACTTGGGGCAGAGGCTATGGCTACACCTTC
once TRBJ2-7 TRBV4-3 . CASSQSPRYEQYF TGCGCCAGCAGCCAAAGTCCCCGTTACGAGCAGTACTTC
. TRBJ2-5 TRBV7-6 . CASSLVGEETQYF TGTGCCAGCAGCTTAGTGGGGGAAGAGACCCAGTACTTC
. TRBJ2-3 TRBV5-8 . CASSLRQYTDTQYF TGTGCCAGCAGCTTACGCCAGTACACAGATACGCAGTATTTT
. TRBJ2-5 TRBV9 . CASSPGGRTQYF TGTGCCAGCAGCCCAGGGGGGCGCACCCAGTACTTC
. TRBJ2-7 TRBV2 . CASRTLAEGGQYF TGTGCCAGCAGAACCCTAGCGGAGGGGGGGCAGTACTTC
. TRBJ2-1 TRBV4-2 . CASSQDVASPYNEQFF TGTGCCAGCAGCCAAGATGTGGCTAGCCCATACAATGAGCAGTTCTTC
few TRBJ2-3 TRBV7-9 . CASSLGTRDTQYF TGTGCCAGCAGCTTAGGCACTAGGGATACGCAGTATTTT
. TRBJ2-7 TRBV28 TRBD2 CASSFNSGRAVMHEQYF TGTGCCAGCAGTTTTAATAGCGGGAGGGCGGTAATGCACGAGCAGTACTTC
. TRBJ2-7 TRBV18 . CASSPPRGGIYEQYF TGTGCCAGCTCCCCACCTAGGGGGGGTATCTACGAGCAGTACTTC
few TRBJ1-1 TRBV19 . CASTPRAGEGETEAFF TGTGCCAGTACCCCAAGAGCCGGCGAGGGGGAGACTGAAGCTTTCTTT
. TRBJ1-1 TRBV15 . CATSRDRWGRDTEAFF TGTGCCACCAGCAGAGATCGGTGGGGTAGGGACACTGAAGCTTTCTTT
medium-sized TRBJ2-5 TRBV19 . CASRRWAGGQETQYF TGTGCCAGCCGGCGATGGGCAGGGGGGCAAGAGACCCAGTACTTC
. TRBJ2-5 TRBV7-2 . CASSLIKTQYF TGTGCCAGCAGCTTAATAAAGACCCAGTACTTC
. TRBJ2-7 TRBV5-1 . CASSPDNLKGEQYF TGCGCCAGCAGCCCCGACAACCTCAAGGGCGAGCAGTACTTC
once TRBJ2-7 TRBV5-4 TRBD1 CASSWGQGPREQYF TGTGCCAGCAGCTGGGGACAGGGTCCCCGCGAGCAGTACTTC